The 32 T cell receptor beta chains below come from one sample, sequenced in a study of blood T cells in healthy people across ages. Together with a sample-barcoded 5' primer, a J-beta primer mix was included in a second PCR lasting about 6 to 11 cycles. TCRdb called the 5' RACE reads again in MiXCR, with one record for every CDR3 protein. The table records roughly 800,000 distinct CDR3 sequences, 55% to 70% of them present only once. The sample was blood. The source is a man aged 30-40 years in good health.

CDR3 region: CASSLHGVTDTQYF. CDR3 in DNA: TGTGCCAGCAGCTTACATGGTGTGACAGATACGCAGTATTTT. V gene TRBV7-9 combines with J gene TRBJ2-3, with D unclear. The CDR3 has 14 residues. Trimming pared 2 bases from V and 3 bases from J, leaving 9 bases between. Germline V lookup: CDR1 SEHNR, CDR2 FQNEAQ (reference sequence).

This sequence joins TRBV6-5 and TRBJ2-7; D is uncertain. Trimming left V 5 bases short and J 3 bases short, with 11 bases between. Germline V CDR1 and CDR2: MNHEY, SVGAGI. The CDR3 runs to 13 residues. The CDR3 sequence is CASSPSPFYEQYF. The DNA for the CDR3 is TGTGCCAGCAGTCCGTCCCCGTTCTACGAGCAGTACTTC.

The table lists this clonotype with a few counts. The V call is TRBV27, the J call TRBJ2-5; D remains ambiguous. The J call is uncertain, as TRBJ2-7 better fits the DNA end. This CDR3 has 14 residues. Looked up from germline, CDR1 is MNHEY and CDR2 is SMNVEV (reference sequence). The CDR3 protein is CASSATLHSYEQYF. The DNA of the CDR3 is TGTGCCAGCAGCGCGACCCTGCACTCGTACGAGCAGTACTTC.

The chain employs TRBV7-8 and TRBJ2-5; D gene uncertain. Trimming took 2 bases from V and 0 from J, leaving 16 bases between them. The germline gives CDR1 SGHVS, CDR2 FQNEAQ. The CDR3 extends over 17 amino acids. The DNA for the CDR3 is TGTGCCAGCAGCTTATTCGGCCCCCTTATGTACCAAGAGACCCAGTACTTC. Protein product: CASSLFGPLMYQETQYF. The full variable domain, completed using reference TRBV7-8 and TRBJ2-5, is GAGVSQSPRYKVAKRGQDVALRCDPISGHVSLFWYQQALGQGPEFLTYFQNEAQLDKSGLPSDRFFAERPEGSVSTLKIQRTQQEDSAVYLCASSLFGPLMYQETQYFGPGTRLLVL.

The rearrangement joins TRBV7-2 to TRBJ1-2, with D tentatively TRBD1 (6 bases). With 6 bases removed from V and 4 bases from J, the gap between germline ends came to 9 bases. The CDR3 is 12 amino acids. Germline loops: CDR1 SGHTA, CDR2 FQGNSA. CDR3 amino acids: CASRAGAYGYTF. CDR3 coding DNA: TGTGCCAGCAGAGCAGGGGCCTATGGCTACACCTTC.

The chain employs TRBV9 and TRBJ1-2; no clear D gene. Germline values: CDR1 SGDLS, CDR2 YYNGEE. CDR3 length: 12 residues. V was clipped by 8 bases and J by 4 bases, with 12 bases between them. CDR3 in amino acids: CASWREIYGYTF. CDR3 in DNA: TGTGCCAGTTGGCGGGAAATCTATGGCTACACCTTC.

The gene calls are TRBV2 and TRBJ2-1, with 7 bases aligning to TRBD2. The CDR3 consists of 14 residues. The V gene's germline CDR1 is SNHLY and CDR2 FYNNEI. J gave up 2 bases and V 7 bases, and 5 bases lay outside the gene matches. The CDR3 sequence: CASISGPPYNEQFF. The CDR3 bases are TGTGCCAGCATTAGCGGGCCTCCCTACAATGAGCAGTTCTTC.

V gene TRBV27 combines with J gene TRBJ2-5, with TRBD1 as a possible D gene (6 bases). The germline V gene encodes CDR1 MNHEY and CDR2 SMNVEV (reference sequence). Trimming stripped 5 bases from V and 5 bases from J, with 12 bases between. This CDR3 spans 13 amino acids. This CDR3 reads CASSRQDGETQYF. In DNA form, the CDR3 reads TGTGCCAGCAGTCGACAGGACGGGGAGACCCAGTACTTC.

The table lists this clonotype with a few counts. The chain carries TRBV6-5 and TRBJ2-1; TRBD2 matches at 15 bases. Germline lookup yields CDR1 MNHEY and CDR2 SVGAGI. Trimming cost V 5 bases and J 7 bases; bases outside gene matches: 3. The CDR3 loop spans 15 amino acids. The CDR3 DNA follows: TGTGCCAGCAGTGACGGGACTAGCGGGAGGAATGAGCAGTTCTTC. Translating gives CASSDGTSGRNEQFF.

This chain connects TRBV3-1 to TRBJ2-4, with 12 bases fitting TRBD2. Judging by the DNA end, TRBJ2-7 fits better; the J call may be wrong. There are 16 residues in the CDR3. Germline V lookup: CDR1 LGHDT, CDR2 YNNKEL (reference sequence). The CDR3 DNA follows: TGTGCCAGCAGCCATTTCGCCGGGACTAGCGGGTACGAGCAGTACTTC. This encodes CASSHFAGTSGYEQYF.

The chain has TRBV5-1 and TRBJ2-6; 7 positions agree with TRBD1. CDR3 length: 16 residues. Trimming took 4 bases from V and 3 from J; bases not matched to a gene: 7. Germline V gene lookup returns CDR1 SGHRS and CDR2 YFSETQ. For the CDR3, the DNA is TGCGCCAGCAGCGTGGCTGACAGGGTTGGGGCCAACGTCCTGACTTTC. Amino acids: CASSVADRVGANVLTF.

The chain employs TRBV7-9 and TRBJ2-1; D is unresolved. Trimming shortened V by 2 bases and J by 5 bases, and 7 bases separated the two germline ends. The CDR3 sequence is 13 residues long. The germline CDR1 and CDR2 sequences are SEHNR and FQNEAQ (reference sequence). CDR3: CASSLSGNNEQFF. The CDR3 DNA follows: TGTGCCAGCAGCTTAAGTGGAAACAATGAGCAGTTCTTC.

The gene calls are TRBV20-1 and TRBJ1-6; the D gene is possibly TRBD1 (5 bases). Germline V gene data show CDR1 as DFQATT and CDR2 as SNEGSKA (reference sequence). Trimming cost V 6 bases and J 6 bases, with 18 bases left between them. This CDR3 has 15 amino acids. The chain's CDR3 is CSAQERMGGNSPLHF. CDR3 in DNA: TGCAGTGCCCAGGAGCGGATGGGGGGTAATTCACCCCTCCACTTT.

The rearrangement uses TRBV21-1 and TRBJ1-2; the table's D call of TRBD1 was not tested on the DNA. TRBV21-1 is a pseudogene segment. The CDR3 runs 16 residues. For the CDR3, the DNA is TGTGCCAGCAGCAAAAGACCGACAGGGGTCGATTCTGGCTACACCTTC. Encoded protein: CASSKRPTGVDSGYTF.

This clonotype showed up just a few times. The chain combines TRBV25-1 with TRBJ2-5, with D perhaps matching TRBD2 (5 bases). CDR3 length: 18 residues. CDR1 is MGHDK and CDR2 is SYGVNS in the germline V gene. Trimming left V 3 bases short and J 3 bases short, with 23 bases between. For the CDR3, the DNA is TGTGCCAGCAGTGACCCACTGCGGGTGTCCATTTCGAAAGAGACCCAGTACTTC. Translating it yields CASSDPLRVSISKETQYF.

V gene TRBV20-1 combines with J gene TRBJ1-2; D unclear. Germline V CDR1 and CDR2: DFQATT, SNEGSKA (reference sequence). Trimming took 3 bases from V and 1 from J, leaving 9 bases between them. The CDR3 contains 13 residues. The CDR3 protein is CSASSIHNYGYTF. CDR3 sequence (DNA): TGCAGTGCTAGCAGCATCCATAACTATGGCTACACCTTC.

V and J are TRBV4-3 and TRBJ1-2; D is unresolved. This CDR3 has 15 amino acids. Germline loops: CDR1 LGHNA, CDR2 YSLEER. V lost 2 bases and J 7 bases, leaving 17 bases between the germline ends. CDR3 sequence (DNA): TGCGCCAGCAGCCAACTTAATTCAGGCCCGGGTGGCTACACCTTC. Its protein is CASSQLNSGPGGYTF.

The table lists this clonotype with a few counts. J is TRBJ2-7 and V is TRBV7-8; a possible D gene is TRBD2 (7 bases). Germline V gene data show CDR1 as SGHVS and CDR2 as FQNEAQ. The ends were cut back, 5 bases at V and 2 bases at J, with 19 bases in the middle. The CDR3 is made up of 16 amino acids. CDR3 DNA sequence: TGTGCCAGCAGCCCGACCGTAGGGGGGGCCGCCTACGAGCAGTACTTC. Translated, it gives CASSPTVGGAAYEQYF.

The table lists this clonotype with a few counts. This chain connects TRBV6-2 or TRBV6-3 to TRBJ2-1, with D tentatively TRBD1 (5 bases). Germline assignment: CDR1 MNHEY and CDR2 SVGEGT. CDR3 size: 14 residues. V lost 2 bases and J lost 4, with 9 bases in between. CDR3 protein: CASSYKTGYNEQFF. For the CDR3, the DNA is TGTGCCAGCAGTTACAAAACAGGTTACAATGAGCAGTTCTTC.

This chain links TRBV3-1 with TRBJ2-2, with D perhaps matching TRBD2 (6 bases). This CDR3 spans 14 amino acids. CDR1 and CDR2 from the germline V gene are LGHDT and YNNKEL (reference sequence). Deletions cut 2 bases from V and 4 bases from J, with 8 bases between. The CDR3 DNA is TGTGCCAGCAGCCAAACGGGAGCCACCGGGGAGCTGTTTTTT. The encoded protein is CASSQTGATGELFF.

This chain connects TRBV5-5 to TRBJ1-5; 8 nucleotides match TRBD1. CDR3 length equals 15 residues. Germline V lookup: CDR1 SGHKS, CDR2 YYEKEE (reference sequence). V was clipped by 3 bases and J by 6 bases; unmatched bases: 8. The CDR3 is CASSSMAGGGQPQHF. The CDR3 coding sequence is TGTGCCAGCAGCTCTATGGCAGGGGGCGGTCAGCCCCAGCATTTT. Together with reference TRBV5-5 and TRBJ1-5, the CDR3 gives the full variable domain: DAGVTQSPTHLIKTRGQQVTLRCSPISGHKSVSWYQQVLGQGPQFIFQYYEKEERGRGNFPDRFSARQFPNYSSELNVNALLLGDSALYLCASSSMAGGGQPQHFGDGTRLSIL.

The J gene is TRBJ1-3, the V gene TRBV20-1, with a tentative D call TRBD1 (6 bases). Deletions cut 3 bases from V and 0 bases from J, with 18 bases between. The CDR3 spans 17 residues. Germline CDR1 DFQATT, CDR2 SNEGSKA (reference sequence). The CDR3 DNA reads TGCAGTGCTAGCCGACATCCCGGGGGGCTCTCTGGAAACACCATATATTTT. It is translated as CSASRHPGGLSGNTIYF.

This chain connects TRBV4-2 to TRBJ2-2; no definite D call. This CDR3 contains 14 residues. Germline CDR1 is LGHNA and CDR2 is YNFKEQ. Trimming shortened V by 0 bases and J by 6 bases, and 8 bases separated the two germline ends. CDR3: CASSQDLEAGELFF. CDR3 DNA: TGTGCCAGCAGCCAAGATCTAGAGGCCGGGGAGCTGTTTTTT.

In this sample, this clonotype turned up a few times. The rearrangement links TRBV12-3 or TRBV12-4 to TRBJ2-1; 7 positions match TRBD2. After removal of 3 bases from V and 6 bases from J, the junction contained 8 bases not matched to a gene. CDR3 size: 15 residues. The CDR3 DNA is TGTGCCAGCAGTTTCGGCGGGAGTACCCCCAATGAGCAGTTCTTC. Protein sequence: CASSFGGSTPNEQFF.

This chain uses TRBV7-2 with TRBJ2-5; D might be TRBD1 or TRBD2, each matching 7 bases. V gave up 3 bases and J gave up 5 bases, with 16 bases separating them. CDR1 is SGHTA and CDR2 is FQGNSA in the germline V gene. The CDR3 totals 15 residues. In DNA form, the CDR3 reads TGTGCCAGCAGCTTTAATAGCCAGGGGGGGGAGACCCAGTACTTC. It translates to CASSFNSQGGETQYF.

This clonotype was counted only a few times. This chain connects TRBV4-2 to TRBJ2-7, with 11 bases lining up with TRBD2. J gave up 3 bases and V 1 base, and 5 bases lay outside the gene matches. CDR3 length equals 16 residues. CDR1 is LGHNA, CDR2 YNFKEQ, per germline. CDR3 in amino acids: CASSQAGTSGYYEQYF. As DNA, the CDR3 is TGTGCCAGCAGCCAAGCCGGGACTAGCGGATACTACGAGCAGTACTTC.

The chain has TRBV12-3 or TRBV12-4 and TRBJ2-5; 8 bases align to TRBD2. The CDR3 consists of 12 residues. The J segment lost 13 bases and the V segment lost 7 bases, leaving 11 bases of the junction unmatched. CDR3 nucleotide sequence: TGTGCCAGCACCAACCCGGGAGGGCCTCCGTACTTC. Amino acid sequence: CASTNPGGPPYF.

This clonotype came up a few times. This chain uses TRBV29-1 with TRBJ2-1; 7 bases align to TRBD2. CDR1 is SQVTM and CDR2 is ANQGSEA in the germline V gene. The CDR3 contains 15 residues. Trimming took 0 bases from V and 6 from J; bases not matched to a gene: 8. The CDR3 loop reads CSVEDGGGTSNEQFF. The CDR3 nucleotides are TGCAGCGTTGAAGATGGGGGGGGGACCTCCAATGAGCAGTTCTTC.

J is TRBJ2-7 and V is TRBV2; TRBD1 matches at 7 bases. The germline gives CDR1 SNHLY, CDR2 FYNNEI. J lost 0 bases, V lost 6 bases, and 5 bases had no gene match. The CDR3 consists of 14 residues. CDR3 nucleotide sequence: TGTGCCAGCAGACAGGGGACCCACTCCTACGAGCAGTACTTC. Amino acids: CASRQGTHSYEQYF.

The rearrangement joins TRBV20-1 to TRBJ2-5, with D possibly being TRBD2 (5 bases). This CDR3 contains 14 residues. V lost 3 bases to trimming and J lost 9 bases, with 20 bases between them. Germline V gene sequence: CDR1 DFQATT, CDR2 SNEGSKA (reference sequence). The CDR3: CSARPGEHLWPQYF. The DNA of the CDR3 is TGCAGTGCTAGGCCCGGGGAACACTTGTGGCCCCAGTACTTC.

This chain joins TRBV5-1 and TRBJ2-7; TRBD2 might be the D (6 bases). Germline V gene lookup returns CDR1 SGHRS and CDR2 YFSETQ. CDR3 length equals 17 residues. V lost 3 bases and J lost 1, with 20 bases in between. The CDR3 coding sequence is TGCGCCAGCAGCTCCAACGCCAATAGCGGTTCATCCTACGAGCAGTACTTC. Residues: CASSSNANSGSSYEQYF.

The V gene is TRBV11-2, the J gene TRBJ1-3, with a weak D call TRBD1 (6 bases). With 4 bases removed from V and 0 bases from J, the gap between germline ends came to 10 bases. Germline V gene sequence: CDR1 SGHAT, CDR2 FQNNGV. The CDR3 covers 15 residues. The CDR3 sequence: CASSWGHLSGNTIYF. The CDR3 nucleotides read TGTGCCAGCAGCTGGGGACACCTCTCTGGAAACACCATATATTTT.